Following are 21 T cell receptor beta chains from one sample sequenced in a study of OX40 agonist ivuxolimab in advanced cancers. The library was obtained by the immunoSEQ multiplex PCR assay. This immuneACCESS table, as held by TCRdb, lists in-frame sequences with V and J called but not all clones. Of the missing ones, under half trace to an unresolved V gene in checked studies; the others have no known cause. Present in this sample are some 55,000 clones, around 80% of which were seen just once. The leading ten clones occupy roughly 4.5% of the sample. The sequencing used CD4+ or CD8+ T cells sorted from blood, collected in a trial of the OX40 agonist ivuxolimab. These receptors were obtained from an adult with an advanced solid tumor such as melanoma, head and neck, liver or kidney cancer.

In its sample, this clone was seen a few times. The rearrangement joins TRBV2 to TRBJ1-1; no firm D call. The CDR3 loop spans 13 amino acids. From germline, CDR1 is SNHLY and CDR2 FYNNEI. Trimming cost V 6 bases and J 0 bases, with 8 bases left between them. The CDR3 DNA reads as TGTGCCAGCAGACCCGACCTGAACACTGAAGCTTTCTTT. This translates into CASRPDLNTEAFF. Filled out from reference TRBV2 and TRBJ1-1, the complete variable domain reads EPEVTQTPSHQVTQMGQEVILRCVPISNHLYFYWYRQILGQKVEFLVSFYNNEISEKSEIFDDQFSVERPDGSNFTLKIRSTKLEDSAMYFCASRPDLNTEAFFGQGTRLTVV.

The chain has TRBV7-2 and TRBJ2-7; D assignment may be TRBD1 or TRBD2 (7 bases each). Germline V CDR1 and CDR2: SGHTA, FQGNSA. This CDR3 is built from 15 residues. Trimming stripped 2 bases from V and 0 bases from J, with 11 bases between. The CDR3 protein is CASSLPGGASYEQYF. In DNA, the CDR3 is TGTGCCAGCAGCTTACCAGGGGGGGCCTCCTACGAGCAGTACTTC. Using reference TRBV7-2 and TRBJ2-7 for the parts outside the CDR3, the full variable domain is GAGVSQSPSNKVTEKGKDVELRCDPISGHTALYWYRQSLGQGLEFLIYFQGNSAPDKSGLPSDRFSAERTGGSVSTLTIQRTQQEDSAVYLCASSLPGGASYEQYFGPGTRLTVT.

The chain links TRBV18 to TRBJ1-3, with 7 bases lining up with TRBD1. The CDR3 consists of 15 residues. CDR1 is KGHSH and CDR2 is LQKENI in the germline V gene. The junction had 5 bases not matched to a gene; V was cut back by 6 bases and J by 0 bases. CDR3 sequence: CASSRTGDSGNTIYF. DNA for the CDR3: TGTGCCAGCTCTCGAACAGGGGACTCTGGAAACACCATATATTTT.

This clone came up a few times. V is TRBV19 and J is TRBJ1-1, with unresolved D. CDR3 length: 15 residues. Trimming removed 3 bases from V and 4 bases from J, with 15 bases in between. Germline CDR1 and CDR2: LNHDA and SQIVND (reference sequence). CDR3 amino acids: CASSMRHRGGTEAFF. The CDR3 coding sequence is TGTGCCAGTAGTATGCGACATAGAGGAGGCACTGAAGCTTTCTTT.

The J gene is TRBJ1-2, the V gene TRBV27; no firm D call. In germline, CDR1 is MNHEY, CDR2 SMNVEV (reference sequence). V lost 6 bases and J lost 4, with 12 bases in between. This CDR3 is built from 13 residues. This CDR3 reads CASRPHAGYGYTF. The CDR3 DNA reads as TGTGCCAGCAGACCCCACGCAGGCTATGGCTACACCTTC.

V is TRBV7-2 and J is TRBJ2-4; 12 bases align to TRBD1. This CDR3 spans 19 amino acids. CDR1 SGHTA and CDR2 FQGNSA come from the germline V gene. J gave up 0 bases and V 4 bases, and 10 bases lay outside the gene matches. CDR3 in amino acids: CASSSTGTGGARAKNIQYF. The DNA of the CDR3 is TGTGCCAGCAGCTCAACAGGGACAGGGGGCGCGAGAGCCAAAAACATTCAGTACTTC.

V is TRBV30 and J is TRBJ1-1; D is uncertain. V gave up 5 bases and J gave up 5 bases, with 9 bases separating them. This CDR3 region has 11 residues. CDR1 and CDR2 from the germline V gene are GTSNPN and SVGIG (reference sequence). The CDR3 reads CAWDFGTEAFF. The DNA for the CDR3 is TGTGCCTGGGACTTTGGGACTGAAGCTTTCTTT. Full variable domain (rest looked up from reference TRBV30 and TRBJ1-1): SQTIHQWPATLVQPVGSPLSLECTVEGTSNPNLYWYRQAAGRGLQLLFYSVGIGQISSEVPQNLSASRPQDRQFILSSKKLLLSDSGFYLCAWDFGTEAFFGQGTRLTVV.

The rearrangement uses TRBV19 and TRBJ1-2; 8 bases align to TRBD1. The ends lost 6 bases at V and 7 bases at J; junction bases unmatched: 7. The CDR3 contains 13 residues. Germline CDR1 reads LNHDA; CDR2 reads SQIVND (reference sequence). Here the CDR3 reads CASSRQGRGGYTF. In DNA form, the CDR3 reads TGTGCCAGTAGCCGACAGGGGCGAGGTGGCTACACCTTC.

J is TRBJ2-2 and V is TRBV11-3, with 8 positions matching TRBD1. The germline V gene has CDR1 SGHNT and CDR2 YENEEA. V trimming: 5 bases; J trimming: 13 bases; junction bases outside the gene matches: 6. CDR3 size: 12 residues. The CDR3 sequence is CASSGRQGPLFF. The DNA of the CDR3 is TGTGCCAGCAGCGGCAGACAGGGGCCGCTGTTTTTT.

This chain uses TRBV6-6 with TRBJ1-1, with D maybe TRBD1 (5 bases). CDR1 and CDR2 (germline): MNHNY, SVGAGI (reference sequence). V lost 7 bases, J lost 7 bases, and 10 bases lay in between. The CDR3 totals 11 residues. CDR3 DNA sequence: TGTGCCAGCACCTGGGGGAATGAAGCTTTCTTT. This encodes CASTWGNEAFF.

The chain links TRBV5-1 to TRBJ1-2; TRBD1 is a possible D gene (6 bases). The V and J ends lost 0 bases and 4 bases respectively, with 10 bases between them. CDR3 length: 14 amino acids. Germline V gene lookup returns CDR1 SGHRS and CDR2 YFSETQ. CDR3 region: CASSLGRGGYGYTF. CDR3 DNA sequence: TGCGCCAGCAGCTTGGGCAGGGGTGGCTATGGCTACACCTTC. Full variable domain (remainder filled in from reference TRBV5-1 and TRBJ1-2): KAGVTQTPRYLIKTRGQQVTLSCSPISGHRSVSWYQQTPGQGLQFLFEYFSETQRNKGNFPGRFSGRQFSNSRSEMNVSTLELGDSALYLCASSLGRGGYGYTFGSGTRLTVV.

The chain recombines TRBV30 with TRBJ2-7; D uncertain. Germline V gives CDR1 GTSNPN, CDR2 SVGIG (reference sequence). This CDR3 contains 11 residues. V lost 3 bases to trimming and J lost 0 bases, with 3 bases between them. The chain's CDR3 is CAWRGSYEQYF. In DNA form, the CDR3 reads TGTGCCTGGAGGGGCTCCTACGAGCAGTACTTC.

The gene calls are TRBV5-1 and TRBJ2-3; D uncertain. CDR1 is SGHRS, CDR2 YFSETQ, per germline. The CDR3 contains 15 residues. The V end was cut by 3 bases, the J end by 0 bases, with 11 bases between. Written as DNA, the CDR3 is TGCGCCAGCAGCTACGACTCCTCTAGCACAGATACGCAGTATTTT. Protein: CASSYDSSSTDTQYF.

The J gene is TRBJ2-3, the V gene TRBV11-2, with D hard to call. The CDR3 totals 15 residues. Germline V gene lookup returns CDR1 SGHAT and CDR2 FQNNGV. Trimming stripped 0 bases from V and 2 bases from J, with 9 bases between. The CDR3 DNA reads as TGTGCCAGCAGCTTAGACGGGTTACCCACAGATACGCAGTATTTT. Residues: CASSLDGLPTDTQYF. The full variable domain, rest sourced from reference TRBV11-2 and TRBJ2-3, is EAGVAQSPRYKIIEKRQSVAFWCNPISGHATLYWYQQILGQGPKLLIQFQNNGVVDDSQLPKDRFSAERLKGVDSTLKIQPAKLEDSAVYLCASSLDGLPTDTQYFGPGTRLTVL.

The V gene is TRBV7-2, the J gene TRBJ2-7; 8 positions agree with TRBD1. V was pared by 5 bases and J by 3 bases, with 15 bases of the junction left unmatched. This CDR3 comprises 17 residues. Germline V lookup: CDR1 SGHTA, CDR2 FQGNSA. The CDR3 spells CASSPPVRQGFNYEQYF. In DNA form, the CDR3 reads TGTGCCAGCAGCCCGCCCGTCAGACAGGGGTTCAACTACGAGCAGTACTTC. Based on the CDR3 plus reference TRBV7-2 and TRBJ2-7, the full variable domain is GAGVSQSPSNKVTEKGKDVELRCDPISGHTALYWYRQSLGQGLEFLIYFQGNSAPDKSGLPSDRFSAERTGGSVSTLTIQRTQQEDSAVYLCASSPPVRQGFNYEQYFGPGTRLTVT.

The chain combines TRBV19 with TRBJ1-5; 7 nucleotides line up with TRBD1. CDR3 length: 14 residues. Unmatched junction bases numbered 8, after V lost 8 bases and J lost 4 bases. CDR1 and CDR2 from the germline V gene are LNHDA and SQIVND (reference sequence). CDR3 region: CASAPATGNQPQHF. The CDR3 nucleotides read TGTGCCAGTGCCCCCGCGACAGGGAATCAGCCCCAGCATTTT. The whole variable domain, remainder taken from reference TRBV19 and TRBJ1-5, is DGGITQSPKYLFRKEGQNVTLSCEQNLNHDAMYWYRQDPGQGLRLIYYSQIVNDFQKGDIAEGYSVSREKKESFPLTVTSAQKNPTAFYLCASAPATGNQPQHFGDGTRLSIL.

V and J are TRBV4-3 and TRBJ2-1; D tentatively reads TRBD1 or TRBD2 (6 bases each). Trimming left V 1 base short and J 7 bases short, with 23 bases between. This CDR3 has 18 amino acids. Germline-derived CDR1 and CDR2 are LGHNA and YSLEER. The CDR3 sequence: CASSQAVWRAPGANEQFF. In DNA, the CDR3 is TGCGCCAGCAGCCAAGCCGTATGGAGGGCCCCGGGGGCAAATGAGCAGTTCTTC.

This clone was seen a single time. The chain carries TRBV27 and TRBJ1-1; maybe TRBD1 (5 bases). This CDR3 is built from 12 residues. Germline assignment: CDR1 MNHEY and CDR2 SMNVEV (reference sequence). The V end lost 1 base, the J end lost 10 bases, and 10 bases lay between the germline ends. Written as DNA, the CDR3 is TGTGCCAGCAGTTTATATCAGGGACCAGCTTTCTTT. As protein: CASSLYQGPAFF.

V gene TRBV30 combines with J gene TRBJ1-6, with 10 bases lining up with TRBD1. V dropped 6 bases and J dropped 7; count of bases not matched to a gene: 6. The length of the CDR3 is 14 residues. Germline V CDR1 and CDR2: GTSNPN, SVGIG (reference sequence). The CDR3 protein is CACPRTGGNSPLHF. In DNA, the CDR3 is TGTGCCTGTCCAAGGACAGGGGGAAATTCACCCCTCCACTTT.

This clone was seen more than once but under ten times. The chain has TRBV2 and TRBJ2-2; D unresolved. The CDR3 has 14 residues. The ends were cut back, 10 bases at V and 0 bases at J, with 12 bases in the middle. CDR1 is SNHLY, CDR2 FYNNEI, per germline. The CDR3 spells CATKPGTNTGELFF. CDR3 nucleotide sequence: TGTGCCACCAAACCTGGTACGAACACCGGGGAGCTGTTTTTT.

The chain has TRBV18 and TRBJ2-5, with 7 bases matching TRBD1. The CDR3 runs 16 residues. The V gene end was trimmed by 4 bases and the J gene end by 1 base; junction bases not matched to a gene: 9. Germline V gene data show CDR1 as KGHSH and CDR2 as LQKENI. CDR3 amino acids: CASSLGGGSFQETQYF. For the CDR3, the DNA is TGTGCCAGCTCACTAGGGGGCGGGTCCTTCCAAGAGACCCAGTACTTC.